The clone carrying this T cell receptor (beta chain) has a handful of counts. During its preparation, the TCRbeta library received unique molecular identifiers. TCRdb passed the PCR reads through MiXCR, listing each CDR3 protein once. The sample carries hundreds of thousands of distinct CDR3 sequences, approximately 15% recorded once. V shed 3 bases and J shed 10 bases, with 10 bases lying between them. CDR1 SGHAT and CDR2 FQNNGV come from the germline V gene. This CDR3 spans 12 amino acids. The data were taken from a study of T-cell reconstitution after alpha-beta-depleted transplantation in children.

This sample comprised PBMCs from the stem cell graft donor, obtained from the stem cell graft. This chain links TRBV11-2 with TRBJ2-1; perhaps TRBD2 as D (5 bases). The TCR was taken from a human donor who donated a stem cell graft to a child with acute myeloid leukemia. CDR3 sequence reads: CASSFAWEEQFF. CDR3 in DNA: TGTGCCAGCAGCTTTGCATGGGAGGAGCAGTTCTTC.